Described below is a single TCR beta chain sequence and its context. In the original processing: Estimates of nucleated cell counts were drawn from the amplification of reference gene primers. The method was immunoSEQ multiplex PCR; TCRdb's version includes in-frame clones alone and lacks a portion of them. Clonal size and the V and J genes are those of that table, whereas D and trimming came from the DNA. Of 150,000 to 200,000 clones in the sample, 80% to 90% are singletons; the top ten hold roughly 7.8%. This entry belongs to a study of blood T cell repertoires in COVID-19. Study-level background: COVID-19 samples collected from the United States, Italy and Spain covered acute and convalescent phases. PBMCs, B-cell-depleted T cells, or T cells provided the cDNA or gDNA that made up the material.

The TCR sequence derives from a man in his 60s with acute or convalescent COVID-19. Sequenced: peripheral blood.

The CDR3 DNA reads TGTGCCAGTAGTATCCAGGGGAACACCGGGGAGCTGTTTTTT. It is translated as CASSIQGNTGELFF. The V call is TRBV19, the J call TRBJ2-2; D is possibly TRBD1 (5 bases). This CDR3 spans 14 amino acids. V dropped 3 bases and J dropped 1 base, with 6 bases sitting between them. Germline lookup yields CDR1 LNHDA and CDR2 SQIVND (reference sequence). Variable domain in full (rest from reference TRBV19 and TRBJ2-2): DGGITQSPKYLFRKEGQNVTLSCEQNLNHDAMYWYRQDPGQGLRLIYYSQIVNDFQKGDIAEGYSVSREKKESFPLTVTSAQKNPTAFYLCASSIQGNTGELFFGEGSRLTVL.